This T cell receptor beta chain appears in the sequencing data of a study of human T cells and chemical hapten exposure. A single record per CDR3 protein comes from TCRdb applying MiXCR to the RACE reads. The table shows approximately 400,000 distinct CDR3 sequences, with around 5.5% occurring only once. Trimming cost V 4 bases and J 3 bases, with 14 bases left between them. The CDR3 extends over 16 amino acids. CDR1 is SGHNT and CDR2 is YYREEE in the germline V gene (reference sequence). Time point of the sample: pre-sensitization, week 0. Treatment denoted: therapeutic diphenylcyclopropenone sensitization with weekly scalp DPC. There are a few counts of this clonotype.

Material: whole blood, obtained in connection with sensitization to the hapten diphenylcyclopropenone (DPC). The receptor was derived from a woman aged 50 to 60 with alopecia areata. Some clones in this sample may be carry-over from other donors' samples. This chain connects TRBV5-4 to TRBJ2-6; D remains ambiguous. CDR3 protein: CASSPTPTSGANVLTF. Here the CDR3 DNA reads TGTGCCAGCAGCCCAACCCCGACAAGTGGGGCCAACGTCCTGACTTTC.